This T cell receptor beta chain is drawn from a study of T cell repertoires in cytomegalovirus infection. The overall study: A matching HLA type, together with CMV infection, was signaled by public TCR beta signatures. The study's findings and limits: The ex vivo response showed dominance by HLA-C-restricted CMV-specific TCR beta clonotypes. The cumulative frequency of public TCR beta families distinguished individuals who carried CMV together with the relevant HLA.

TCRdb ran MiXCR on the reads and lists one entry per CDR3 protein. The sample contains 200,000 to 300,000 distinct CDR3 sequences, roughly 12% of which appear only once. This CDR3 is 14 amino acids long. Germline V lookup: CDR1 SGHDT, CDR2 YYEEEE. V gave up 2 bases and J gave up 3 bases, with 11 bases separating them. A note on this clonotype: Its antigen is unknown.

This receptor was taken from a human donor in good health (CMV status not recorded). Some clones in this sample may be carry-over from other donors' samples. The gene calls are TRBV5-6 and TRBJ1-1; the D gene is possibly TRBD1 (5 bases). Material: PBMCs. Here the CDR3 DNA reads TGTGCCAGCAGCTTCGGGACGGTTTACACTGAAGCTTTCTTT. Encoded protein: CASSFGTVYTEAFF.